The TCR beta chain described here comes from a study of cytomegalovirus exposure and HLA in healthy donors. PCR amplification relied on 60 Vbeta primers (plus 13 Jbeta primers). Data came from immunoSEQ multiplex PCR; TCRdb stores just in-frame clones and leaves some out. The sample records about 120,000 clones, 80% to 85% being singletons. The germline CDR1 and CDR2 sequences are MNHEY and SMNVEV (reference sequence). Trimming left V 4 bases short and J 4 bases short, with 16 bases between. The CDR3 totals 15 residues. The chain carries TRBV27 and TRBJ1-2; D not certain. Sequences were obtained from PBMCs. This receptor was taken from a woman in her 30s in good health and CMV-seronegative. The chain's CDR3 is CASSSLARSVYGYTF. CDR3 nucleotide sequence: TGTGCCAGCAGTTCCCTCGCACGATCGGTCTATGGCTACACCTTC.